The 22 T cell receptor beta chains given below trace back to one sample, sequenced in a study of CD8 T cells in ankylosing spondylitis (dated by TCRdb to about 2017). The research as a whole found: Blood from ankylosing spondylitis patients appeared to be characterized by a TCR beta motif made up of seven or eight highly homologous amino acid variants.

To prepare the library, 5' RACE was applied. Instrument on record: Illumina HiSeq 2500. TCRdb reprocessed the public reads (quality trimming at Q25 with fastp, clone calling with MiXCR) and kept in-frame beta chains. Rows are combined by CDR3 protein, so each entry shows the most common genes and DNA. Within this sample are over 400,000 distinct CDR3 sequences, with roughly 26% of them counted one time only. The ten largest account for 0.89% of the sample. Their antigens remain unidentified. Sequencing was done on a sample of blood, either unsorted or a sorted T cell fraction (not recorded which). These receptors all come from a male donor with ankylosing spondylitis.

The chain is built from TRBV7-8 and TRBJ1-2; possibly TRBD1 for D (6 bases). V lost 5 bases to trimming and J lost 7 bases, with 17 bases between them. CDR3 length equals 14 residues. Germline V gene sequence: CDR1 SGHVS, CDR2 FQNEAQ. CDR3 nucleotides: TGTGCCAGCAGCCACGGTGTGGGGGGCGCTGGCTACACCTTC. It specifies CASSHGVGGAGYTF.

The rearrangement links TRBV21-1 to TRBJ2-6. TRBV21-1 is shown as a pseudogene. This CDR3 is 16 amino acids long. In DNA form, the CDR3 reads TGTGCCAGCAGCAAAGACGTAGAGGCTGGGGCCAACGTCCTGACTTTC. Its protein is CASSKDVEAGANVLTF.

This clonotype came up a few times. The V gene is TRBV2, the J gene TRBJ2-1, with TRBD1 matching over 9 bases. Germline CDR1 is SNHLY and CDR2 is FYNNEI. There are 16 residues in the CDR3. J lost 9 bases, V lost 6 bases, and 15 bases had no gene match. The CDR3 DNA is TGTGCCAGCAGACCTTTCCCGGGACAGGGACGAGCTGAGCAGTTCTTC. It specifies CASRPFPGQGRAEQFF.

This chain joins TRBV20-1 and TRBJ2-1; 7 nucleotides align to TRBD1. This CDR3 is built from 15 residues. The trim removed 7 bases at V and 5 bases at J, leaving 14 bases unmatched. Germline CDR1 is DFQATT and CDR2 is SNEGSKA (reference sequence). The CDR3 reads CSVRHSQGVNNEQFF. The CDR3 DNA sequence: TGCAGTGTTAGGCATTCCCAGGGGGTTAACAATGAGCAGTTCTTC.

The chain couples TRBV3-1 to TRBJ2-7; D uncertain. The CDR3 loop spans 12 amino acids. The V gene's germline CDR1 is LGHDT and CDR2 YNNKEL (reference sequence). V lost 1 base and J 6 bases, leaving 7 bases between the germline ends. CDR3 sequence: CASSQGLGEQYV. The DNA for the CDR3 is TGTGCCAGCAGCCAAGGGCTAGGCGAGCAGTACGTC.

The genes are TRBV9 and TRBJ2-5, with D possibly matching TRBD1 (6 bases). Germline V gene data show CDR1 as SGDLS and CDR2 as YYNGEE. The CDR3 totals 14 residues. The V end was cut by 4 bases, the J end by 5 bases, with 15 bases between. The CDR3 region has the DNA TGTGCCAGCAGCCCCCGGACAGTCCGGGAGACCCAGTACTTC. Translating gives CASSPRTVRETQYF.

This clonotype was seen more than once but under ten times. The V gene is TRBV24-1, the J gene TRBJ2-1; tentatively, D is TRBD2 (6 bases). With 1 base removed from V and 10 bases from J, the gap between germline ends came to 13 bases. Looked up from germline, CDR1 is KGHDR and CDR2 is SFDVKD. CDR3 size: 14 residues. The CDR3 region is CATSDFGGGDEQFF. In DNA form, the CDR3 reads TGTGCCACCAGTGATTTTGGGGGAGGCGACGAGCAGTTCTTC.

This clonotype has only a few counts. The CDR3 sequence: CASSLKGAGGTYNEQFF. CDR3 DNA sequence: TGTGCCAGCAGCCTAAAGGGTGCTGGAGGTACCTACAATGAGCAGTTCTTC. V usage is TRBV14 and J usage is TRBJ2-1; tentatively, D is TRBD2 (5 bases). The CDR3 has 17 residues. In germline, CDR1 is SGHDN, CDR2 FVKESK. V lost 4 bases and J 2 bases, leaving 18 bases between the germline ends.

V usage is TRBV3-1 and J usage is TRBJ2-4; D possibly corresponds to TRBD1 (5 bases). Germline V lookup: CDR1 LGHDT, CDR2 YNNKEL (reference sequence). V was cut by 4 bases and J by 7 bases, with 11 bases left in between. The CDR3 loop spans 13 amino acids. In nucleotides, the CDR3 is TGTGCCAGCAGCCTACGAGACAGCAACATTCAGTACTTC. The encoded protein is CASSLRDSNIQYF.

V is TRBV6-1 and J is TRBJ2-1, with TRBD1 matching 11 bases. The CDR3 is 16 residues long. The J segment lost 8 bases and the V segment lost 7 bases, leaving 13 bases of the junction unmatched. CDR1 is MNHNS, CDR2 SASEGT, per germline. The CDR3, as DNA: TGTGCCAGCACGCGAGGGGGGACAGGGGGGAAGGATGAGCAGTTCTTC. It encodes CASTRGGTGGKDEQFF.

This chain uses TRBV10-3 with TRBJ2-1, with 15 bases identical to TRBD2. CDR3 length: 18 amino acids. Germline CDR1 ENHRY, CDR2 SYGVKD. V shed 4 bases and J 7 bases; nucleotides not matched to a gene: 11. In DNA form, the CDR3 reads TGTGCCATCAGTGGGACTAGCGGGAGGGCTACAATGAGTAATGAGCAGTTCTTC. Residues: CAISGTSGRATMSNEQFF.

This chain uses TRBV20-1 with TRBJ2-7, with 12 bases matching TRBD2. The V segment lost 3 bases and the J segment 4 bases; nucleotides outside the gene matches: 4. CDR1 and CDR2 from the germline V gene are DFQATT and SNEGSKA (reference sequence). The CDR3 contains 14 residues. The CDR3 sequence: CSARLLAGGYEQYF. The DNA of the CDR3 is TGCAGTGCTAGGCTACTAGCGGGAGGTTACGAGCAGTACTTC.

V gene TRBV3-1 combines with J gene TRBJ1-1; D gene ambiguous. V shed 4 bases and J shed 2 bases, with 11 bases lying between them. This CDR3 contains 14 residues. Germline-derived CDR1 and CDR2 are LGHDT and YNNKEL (reference sequence). The CDR3 spells CASSRGRFNTEAFF. The CDR3 nucleotides are TGTGCCAGCAGCCGTGGACGTTTTAACACTGAAGCTTTCTTT.

This clonotype was seen a handful of times. The rearrangement uses TRBV6-2 or TRBV6-3 and TRBJ2-2, with 9 positions matching TRBD2. The ends lost 6 bases at V and 0 bases at J; junction bases unmatched: 17. The germline V gene has CDR1 MNHEY and CDR2 SVGEGT. This CDR3 is 20 amino acids long. The CDR3 nucleotides are TGTGCCAGCAGCAGGGGCGGGAGGGCCCCTCCCGCTTCGAACACCGGGGAGCTGTTTTTT. Translation gives CASSRGGRAPPASNTGELFF.

This clonotype came up a few times. The genes are TRBV19 and TRBJ1-4; D is unresolved. From germline, CDR1 is LNHDA and CDR2 SQIVND (reference sequence). CDR3 length: 12 amino acids. V was cut by 5 bases and J by 13 bases, with 14 bases left in between. CDR3: CASSLAEGTLFF. For the CDR3, the DNA is TGTGCCAGTAGTTTGGCGGAGGGTACACTGTTTTTT.

The table lists this clonotype with many counts. V is TRBV4-1 and J is TRBJ1-1; 7 bases are shared with TRBD1. This CDR3 region has 18 residues. Germline assignment: CDR1 MGHRA and CDR2 YSYEKL. Trimming at V came to 5 bases and at J to 7 bases, leaving 22 bases not matched to a gene. CDR3 sequence (DNA): TGCGCCAGCAGCGACAAGATTCGAGAGAACAGGGGTTTGAATGAAGCTTTCTTT. It encodes CASSDKIRENRGLNEAFF.

This clonotype was seen a handful of times. V and J are TRBV10-1 and TRBJ2-2; tentatively, D is TRBD2 (6 bases). Trimming pared 2 bases from V and 0 bases from J, leaving 13 bases between. The germline V gene encodes CDR1 WNHNN and CDR2 SYGVQD (reference sequence). The CDR3 length is 17 residues. The CDR3, as DNA: TGCGCCAGCAGTGAGGCACGGGGGAAAGCGAACACCGGGGAGCTGTTTTTT. Translated, it gives CASSEARGKANTGELFF.

This clonotype was counted only a few times. The rearrangement uses TRBV7-9 and TRBJ2-7; perhaps TRBD1 as D (6 bases). This CDR3 has 14 residues. V lost 2 bases and J lost 3, with 11 bases in between. The germline CDR1 and CDR2 sequences are SEHNR and FQNEAQ (reference sequence). CDR3 residues: CASSLPGAIYEQYF. As DNA, the CDR3 is TGTGCCAGCAGCTTACCAGGGGCGATCTACGAGCAGTACTTC.

This clonotype was observed a few times. The chain links TRBV29-1 to TRBJ1-4; D remains unclear. Germline V CDR1 and CDR2: SQVTM, ANQGSEA. This CDR3 comprises 13 residues. Trimming cost V 6 bases and J 8 bases, with 16 bases left between them. The CDR3 reads CSVVPNSAEKLFF. CDR3 nucleotide sequence: TGCAGCGTGGTGCCGAATAGCGCGGAAAAACTGTTTTTT.

The chain is built from TRBV5-1 and TRBJ2-1; 8 nucleotides align to TRBD2. The CDR3 loop spans 15 amino acids. CDR1 is SGHRS and CDR2 is YFSETQ in the germline V gene. The V and J ends lost 3 bases and 5 bases, in that order; junction bases with no gene match: 7. CDR3 coding DNA: TGCGCCAGCAGCTCCTCGGGGGGGGCCCACAATGAGCAGTTCTTC. It translates to CASSSSGGAHNEQFF.

The CDR3 reads CAISDQREFTDTQYF. CDR3 DNA sequence: TGTGCCATCAGTGACCAGCGGGAGTTCACAGATACGCAGTATTTT. The V gene is TRBV10-3, the J gene TRBJ2-3; 8 bases line up with TRBD2. The CDR3 runs to 15 residues. Per germline, CDR1 ENHRY and CDR2 SYGVKD. The V segment lost 3 bases and the J segment 2 bases; nucleotides outside the gene matches: 4.

This chain joins TRBV5-1 and TRBJ1-2; D possibly corresponds to TRBD1 (5 bases). Between the trimmed V and J ends, which lost 0 bases and 3 bases, there was a span of 18 bases. The CDR3 consists of 17 residues. Germline V gene data show CDR1 as SGHRS and CDR2 as YFSETQ. The CDR3 sequence: CASSLALSGWEDYGYTF. The CDR3 DNA reads TGCGCCAGCAGCTTGGCCCTTTCAGGGTGGGAAGACTATGGCTACACCTTC.